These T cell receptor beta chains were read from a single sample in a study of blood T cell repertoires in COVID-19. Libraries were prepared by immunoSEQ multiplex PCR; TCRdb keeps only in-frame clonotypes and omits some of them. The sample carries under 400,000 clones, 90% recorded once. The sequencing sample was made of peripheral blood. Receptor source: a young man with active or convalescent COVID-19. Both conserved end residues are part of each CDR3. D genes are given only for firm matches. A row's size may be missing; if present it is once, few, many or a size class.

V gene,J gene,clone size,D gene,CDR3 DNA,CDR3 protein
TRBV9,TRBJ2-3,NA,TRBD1,TGTGCCAGCAGCCCCGGGACAGCCACAGATACGCAGTATTTT,CASSPGTATDTQYF
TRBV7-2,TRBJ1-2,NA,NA,TGTGCCAGCAGCCTTGGCGGGGTGCCTAAAGGCTACACCTTC,CASSLGGVPKGYTF
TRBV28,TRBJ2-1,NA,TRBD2,TGTGCCAGCAGTACGCGGGGGGGCGCTTCGAATGAGCAGTTCTTC,CASSTRGGASNEQFF
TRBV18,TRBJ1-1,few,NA,TGTGCCAGCTCACCAGACAGGAAGAACACTGAAGCTTTCTTT,CASSPDRKNTEAFF
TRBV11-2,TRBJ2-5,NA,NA,TGTGCCAGCAGCTTAGATCTATTGGAGACCCAGTACTTC,CASSLDLLETQYF
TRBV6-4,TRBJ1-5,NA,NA,TGTGCCAGCAGTGACTCTGGCAGGGCTAATCGCCTTCGAGGCAATCAGCCCCAGCATTTT,CASSDSGRANRLRGNQPQHF
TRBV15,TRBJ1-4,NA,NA,TGTGCCACCAGGCCGACAGCCCTGCCCAATGAAAAACTGTTTTTT,CATRPTALPNEKLFF
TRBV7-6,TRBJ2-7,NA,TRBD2,TGTGCCAGCAGCTTAACTAGCGGGACGTACCTAAACGAGCAGTACTTC,CASSLTSGTYLNEQYF
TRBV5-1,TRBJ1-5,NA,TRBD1,TGCGCCAGCAGCCCGACAGGGGTTCAGCCCCAGCATTTT,CASSPTGVQPQHF
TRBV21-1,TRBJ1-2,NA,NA,TGTGCCAGCAGAATCGGGGGGAGGTCGGGCTACACCTTC,CASRIGGRSGYTF
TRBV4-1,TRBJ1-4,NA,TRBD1,TGCGCCAGCAGCCAACCCGGACAGGGTTCTGAAAAACTGTTTTTT,CASSQPGQGSEKLFF
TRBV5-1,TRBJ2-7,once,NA,TGCGCCAGCAGCCCGGAGGGGCCTCCCTACGAGCAGTACTTC,CASSPEGPPYEQYF
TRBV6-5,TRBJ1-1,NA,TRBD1,TGTGCCAGCAGTTACGGACAGGCTAACACTGAAGCTTTCTTT,CASSYGQANTEAFF
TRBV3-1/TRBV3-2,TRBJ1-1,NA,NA,TGTGCCAGCAGCCAACCGGTTTGGACTGAAGCTTTCTTT,CASSQPVWTEAFF
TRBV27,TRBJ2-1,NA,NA,TGTGCCAGCAGTAAAGGGTCATGGGACACTAGTTACAATGAGCAGTTCTTC,CASSKGSWDTSYNEQFF
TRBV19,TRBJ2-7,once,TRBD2,TGTGCCAGTAAGGCTAGCGGGAGTCTGGACGAGCAGTACTTC,CASKASGSLDEQYF
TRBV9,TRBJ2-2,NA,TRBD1,TGTGCCAGCAGCCCTAACCCGGCAGGGGGCGCTGCCGGGGAGCTGTTTTTT,CASSPNPAGGAAGELFF
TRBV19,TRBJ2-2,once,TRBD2,TGTGCCAGTAGTATCTCTCGGGGGGGCCAGAATACCGGGGAGCTGTTTTTT,CASSISRGGQNTGELFF
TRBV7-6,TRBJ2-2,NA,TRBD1,TGTGCCAGCAGCTTAGAACAGGGGGTCACCGGGGAGCTGTTTTTT,CASSLEQGVTGELFF
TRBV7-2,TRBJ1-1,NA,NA,TGTGCCAGCAGCTTAGCCGTTTTAGGAGGGTCCAGGACTGAAGCTTTCTTT,CASSLAVLGGSRTEAFF
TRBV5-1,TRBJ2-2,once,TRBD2,TGCGCCAGCAGCTTGGCTGGACTAGAATCCGGGGAGCTGTTTTTT,CASSLAGLESGELFF
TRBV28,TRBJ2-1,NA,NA,TGTGCCAGCAGTTTGGGGGCCCTTGGGACCAATGAGCAGTTCTTC,CASSLGALGTNEQFF
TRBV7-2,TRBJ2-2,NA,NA,TGTGCCAGCAGCCCGAATACAGGGATCTACACCGGGGAGCTGTTTTTT,CASSPNTGIYTGELFF